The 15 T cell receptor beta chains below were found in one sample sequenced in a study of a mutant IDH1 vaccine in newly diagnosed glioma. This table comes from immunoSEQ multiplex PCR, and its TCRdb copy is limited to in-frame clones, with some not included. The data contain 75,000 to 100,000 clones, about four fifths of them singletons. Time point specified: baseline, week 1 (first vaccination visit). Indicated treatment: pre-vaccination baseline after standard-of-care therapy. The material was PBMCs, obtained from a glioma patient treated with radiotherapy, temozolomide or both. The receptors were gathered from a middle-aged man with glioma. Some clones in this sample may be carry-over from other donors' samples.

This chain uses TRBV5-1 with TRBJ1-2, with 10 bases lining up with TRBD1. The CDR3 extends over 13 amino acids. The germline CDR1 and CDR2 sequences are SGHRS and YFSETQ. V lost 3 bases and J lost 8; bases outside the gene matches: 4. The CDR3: CASSSTGGLGYTF. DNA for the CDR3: TGCGCCAGCAGCTCGACAGGGGGCCTAGGCTACACCTTC.

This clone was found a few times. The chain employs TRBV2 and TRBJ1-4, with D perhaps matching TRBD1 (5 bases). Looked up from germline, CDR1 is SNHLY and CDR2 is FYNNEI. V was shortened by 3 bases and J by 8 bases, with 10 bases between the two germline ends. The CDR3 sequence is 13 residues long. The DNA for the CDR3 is TGTGCCAGCAGTGAGGGGGGGGTCGAAAAACTGTTTTTT. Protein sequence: CASSEGGVEKLFF.

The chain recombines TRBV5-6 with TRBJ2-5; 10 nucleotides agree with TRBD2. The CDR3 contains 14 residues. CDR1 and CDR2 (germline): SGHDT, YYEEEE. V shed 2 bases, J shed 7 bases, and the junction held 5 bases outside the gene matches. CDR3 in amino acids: CASSLAGGSGTQYF. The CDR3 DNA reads TGTGCCAGCAGCTTAGCGGGGGGGTCTGGGACCCAGTACTTC.

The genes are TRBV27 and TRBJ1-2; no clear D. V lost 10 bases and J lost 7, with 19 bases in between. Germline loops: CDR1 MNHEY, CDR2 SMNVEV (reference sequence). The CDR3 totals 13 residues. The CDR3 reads CATGKDGGSGYTF. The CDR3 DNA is TGTGCCACGGGGAAAGACGGAGGATCTGGCTACACCTTC.

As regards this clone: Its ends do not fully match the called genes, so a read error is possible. DNA for the CDR3: TGTGCCAGTAGCAACACAGAGATAGGACATCTGCACTTC. Protein: CASSNTEIGHLHF. This chain links TRBV19 with TRBJ2-7; D might be TRBD1 (5 bases). The germline CDR1 and CDR2 sequences are LNHDA and SQIVND (reference sequence). The CDR3 has 13 amino acids.

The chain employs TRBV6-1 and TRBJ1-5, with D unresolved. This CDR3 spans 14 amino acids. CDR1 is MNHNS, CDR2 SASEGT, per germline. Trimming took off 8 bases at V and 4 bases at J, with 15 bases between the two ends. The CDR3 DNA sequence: TGTGCCAGCTTTGGGGTCAAAGGGAATCAGCCCCAGCATTTT. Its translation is CASFGVKGNQPQHF.

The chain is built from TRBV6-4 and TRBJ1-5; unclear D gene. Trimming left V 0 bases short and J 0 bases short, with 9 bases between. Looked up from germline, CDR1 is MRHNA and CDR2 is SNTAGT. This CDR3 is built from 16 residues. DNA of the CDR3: TGTGCCAGCAGTGACTCGTCAGTCTATAGCAATCAGCCCCAGCATTTT. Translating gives CASSDSSVYSNQPQHF.

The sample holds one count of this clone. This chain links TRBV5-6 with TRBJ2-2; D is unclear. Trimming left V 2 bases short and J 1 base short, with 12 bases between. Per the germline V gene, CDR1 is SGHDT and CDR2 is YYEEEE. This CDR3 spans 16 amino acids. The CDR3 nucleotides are TGTGCCAGCAGCTTTAAGATACGAGAGAACACCGGGGAGCTGTTTTTT. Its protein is CASSFKIRENTGELFF.

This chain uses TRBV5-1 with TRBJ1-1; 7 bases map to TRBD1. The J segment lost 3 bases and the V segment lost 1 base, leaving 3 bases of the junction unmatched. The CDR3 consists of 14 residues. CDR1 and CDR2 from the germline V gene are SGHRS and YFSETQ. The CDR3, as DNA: TGCGCCAGCAGCTTGTCAGGGGGAGACACTGAAGCTTTCTTT. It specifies CASSLSGGDTEAFF.

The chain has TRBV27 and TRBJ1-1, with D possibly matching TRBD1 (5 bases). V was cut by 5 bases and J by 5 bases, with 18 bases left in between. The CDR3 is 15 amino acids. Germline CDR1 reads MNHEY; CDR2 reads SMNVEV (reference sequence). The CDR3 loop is CASSLLGGGSTEAFF. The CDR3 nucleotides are TGTGCCAGCAGTCTTCTTGGGGGGGGATCGACTGAAGCTTTCTTT.

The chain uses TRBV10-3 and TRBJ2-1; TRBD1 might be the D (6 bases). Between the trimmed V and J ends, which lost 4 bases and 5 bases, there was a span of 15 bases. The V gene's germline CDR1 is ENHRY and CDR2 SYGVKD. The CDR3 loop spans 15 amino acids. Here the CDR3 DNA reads TGTGCCATCAGTGGTATCGGACAGCCTAACAATGAGCAGTTCTTC. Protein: CAISGIGQPNNEQFF.

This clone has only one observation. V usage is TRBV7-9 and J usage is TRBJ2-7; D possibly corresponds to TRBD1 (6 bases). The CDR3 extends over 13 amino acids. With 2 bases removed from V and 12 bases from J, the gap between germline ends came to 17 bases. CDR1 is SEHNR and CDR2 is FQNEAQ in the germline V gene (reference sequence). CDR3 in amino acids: CASSLSVDSQLYF. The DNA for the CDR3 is TGTGCCAGCAGCTTAAGCGTGGACAGCCAGTTGTACTTC.

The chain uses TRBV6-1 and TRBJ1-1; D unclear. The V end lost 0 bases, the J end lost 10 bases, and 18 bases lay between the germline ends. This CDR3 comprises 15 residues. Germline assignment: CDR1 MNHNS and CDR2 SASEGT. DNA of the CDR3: TGTGCCAGCAGTGAAGCCTATTGGACGGTGGAAGGAGCTTTCTTT. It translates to CASSEAYWTVEGAFF.

The CDR3 coding sequence is TGCGCCAGCAGCTTGGACGGACAGGGGGGAGAGACCCAGTACTTC. Its protein product is CASSLDGQGGETQYF. The chain recombines TRBV5-1 with TRBJ2-5; the match to TRBD1 covers 10 bases. Germline CDR1 is SGHRS and CDR2 is YFSETQ. There are 15 residues in the CDR3. Trimming cost V 0 bases and J 4 bases; bases outside gene matches: 3.

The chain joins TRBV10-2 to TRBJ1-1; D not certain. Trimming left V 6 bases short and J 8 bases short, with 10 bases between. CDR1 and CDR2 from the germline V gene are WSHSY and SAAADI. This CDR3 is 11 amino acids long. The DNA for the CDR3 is TGCGCCAGCAGCACTAGGGTGGAAGCTTTCTTT. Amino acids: CASSTRVEAFF.